In its sample, the clone carrying this T cell receptor (beta chain) was seen once. The antigen remains unidentified. The source of the sample is a study of T cell responses to AZD1222 COVID-19 vaccine. The overall study: Second-dose recipients at about 4 or about 12 weeks were treated as one pooled group. Whole-study findings and limits: White British donors predominated, females outnumbered males, and clonal diversity was possibly underestimated. The study reported that nearly half of spike-specific TCRs target unmutated variant regions.

The data were produced by immunoSEQ multiplex PCR, yet TCRdb's version contains in-frame clones alone and is incomplete. Among roughly 96,000 clones listed, 89% were seen once. The V and J ends lost 1 base and 4 bases, in that order; junction bases with no gene match: 2. Germline assignment: CDR1 MDHEN and CDR2 SYDVKM. This CDR3 is 14 amino acids long. The J gene is TRBJ1-1, the V gene TRBV28; 8 nucleotides agree with TRBD1. Sequences were derived from peripheral blood, sampled on day 0 of AZD1222 vaccination. The origin of this receptor is an adult in good health. The CDR3 DNA follows: TGTGCCAGCAGTTTATACACAGGGGGCACTGAAGCTTTCTTT. This encodes CASSLYTGGTEAFF.